The table lists the clone carrying this TCR beta chain with a few counts. The antigen is undetermined. This entry is derived from a study of cytomegalovirus exposure and HLA in healthy donors. Points from the study as a whole: Available immune exposure information covered CMV serostatus only.

CDR1 and CDR2 (germline): SGHVS, FNYEAQ. Trimming removed 9 bases at V and 5 bases at J, with 10 bases between. This CDR3 is 11 amino acids long. The PCR had 60 Vbeta and 13 Jbeta primers. Here immunoSEQ multiplex PCR was the method, and the copy in TCRdb shows in-frame clones only, minus some. Of approximately 200,000 clones listed, roughly 79% are singletons. The source material was PBMCs. This receptor was taken from a man aged 25 to 45 in good health and CMV-seronegative. The chain has TRBV7-6 and TRBJ1-1, with D possibly matching TRBD1 (5 bases). CDR3 residues: CASRGNTEAFF. The CDR3 bases are TGTGCCAGTCGGGGGAATACTGAAGCTTTCTTT.